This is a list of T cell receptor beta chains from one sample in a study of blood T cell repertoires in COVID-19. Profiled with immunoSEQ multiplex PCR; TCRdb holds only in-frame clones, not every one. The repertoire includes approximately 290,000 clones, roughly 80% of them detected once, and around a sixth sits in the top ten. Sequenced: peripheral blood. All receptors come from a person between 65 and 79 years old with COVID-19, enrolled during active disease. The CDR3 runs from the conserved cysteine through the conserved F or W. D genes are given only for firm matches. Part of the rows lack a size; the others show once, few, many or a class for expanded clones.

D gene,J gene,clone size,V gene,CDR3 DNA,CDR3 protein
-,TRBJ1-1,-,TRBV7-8,TGTGCCAGCAGCTTAAACTCCATGAACACTGAAGCTTTCTTT,CASSLNSMNTEAFF
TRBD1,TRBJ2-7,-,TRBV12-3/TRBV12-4,TGTGCCAGCAGAAATACAGGGGTGCGGGAGCAGTACTTC,CASRNTGVREQYF
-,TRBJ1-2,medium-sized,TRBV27,TGTGCCAGCAGTTGGGGTGGGGGGGGCGCTTATGGCTACACCTTC,CASSWGGGGAYGYTF
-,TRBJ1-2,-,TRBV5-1,TGCGCCAGCAGCTTGTCCTGGGGCGATCAGGGCTACACCTTC,CASSLSWGDQGYTF
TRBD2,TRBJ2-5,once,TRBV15,TGTGCCACCAGCAGAGATAGGACTAGCGGTCCCCAAGAGACCCAGTACTTC,CATSRDRTSGPQETQYF
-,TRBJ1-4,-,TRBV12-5,TGTGCTAGTGGTTTGGATGACAGTCCTCCCGCTTCGAGCGAAAAACTGTTTTTT,CASGLDDSPPASSEKLFF
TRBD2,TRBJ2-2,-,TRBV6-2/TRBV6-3,TGTGCCAGCAGTAAACCGGGACTAGCGGGAATGCCAAACACCGGGGAGCTGTTTTTT,CASSKPGLAGMPNTGELFF
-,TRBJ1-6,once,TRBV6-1,TGTGCCAGCAGTGAAGCCTCGGGGGGTAATTCACCCCTCCACTTT,CASSEASGGNSPLHF
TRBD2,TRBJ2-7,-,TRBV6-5,TGTGCCAGTAAGACTAGCGGGGGGTCCTACGAGCAGTACTTC,CASKTSGGSYEQYF
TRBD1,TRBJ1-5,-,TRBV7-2,TGTGCCAGCAGCTCAAAGACAGGGGGTTTGAGCAATCAGCCCCAGCATTTT,CASSSKTGGLSNQPQHF
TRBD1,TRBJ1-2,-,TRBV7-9,TGTGCCAGCAGTTACGGAATACAGGGGGCCAGGGGCTATGGCTACACCTTC,CASSYGIQGARGYGYTF
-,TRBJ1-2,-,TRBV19,TGTGCCACCTCCCCCAGACAGTTCAGTAACTATGGCTACACCTTC,CATSPRQFSNYGYTF
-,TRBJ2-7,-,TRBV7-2,TGTGCCAGCAGCTTACACAGGGATGGGATCGAGCAGTACTTC,CASSLHRDGIEQYF
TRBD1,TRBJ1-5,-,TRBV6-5,TGTGCCAGCAGTTCCGGACAGGGTCATCAGCCCCAGCATTTT,CASSSGQGHQPQHF
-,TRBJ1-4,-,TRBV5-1,TGCGCCAGCAGCTTGGGACGGGACACAACTAATGAAAAACTGTTTTTT,CASSLGRDTTNEKLFF
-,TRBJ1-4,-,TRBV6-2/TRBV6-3,TGTGCCAGCAGTCAACAGTCAGTCGGTGAAAAACTGTTTTTT,CASSQQSVGEKLFF
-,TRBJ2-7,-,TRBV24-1,TGTGCCACCAGTGATCTGTATGCGGGGCGCCCCTACGAGCAGTACTTC,CATSDLYAGRPYEQYF
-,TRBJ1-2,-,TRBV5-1,TGCGCCAGCAGCTTGAACGGGTTAGCTAACTATGGCTACACCTTC,CASSLNGLANYGYTF
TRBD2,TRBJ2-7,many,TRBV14,TGTGCCAGCAGCCAGACTAGCGGGAAGGGGTACTTC,CASSQTSGKGYF
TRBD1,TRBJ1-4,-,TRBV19,TGTGCCAGTAGTAAAGGGACAGCTACAACTAATGAAAAACTGTTTTTT,CASSKGTATTNEKLFF
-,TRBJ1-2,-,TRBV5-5,TGTGCCAGCAGCTGGGAGACTGGAAACTATGGCTACACCTTC,CASSWETGNYGYTF
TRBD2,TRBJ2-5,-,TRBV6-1,TGTGCCAGCAGTGATGGGGCTAGCGGGAGTGGCTGGGGAGAGACCCAGTACTTC,CASSDGASGSGWGETQYF
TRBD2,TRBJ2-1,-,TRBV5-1,TGCGCCAGCAGCTTAGGACTAGCGGGAGGTACGTACAATGAGCAGTTCTTC,CASSLGLAGGTYNEQFF
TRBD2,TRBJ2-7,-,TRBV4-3,TGCGCCAGCAGCCAGAGCGGGGGGGCATACGAGCAGTACTTC,CASSQSGGAYEQYF
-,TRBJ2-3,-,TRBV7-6,TGTGCCAGCAGCTTAGGTCACATGACTAGCACAGATACGCAGTATTTT,CASSLGHMTSTDTQYF
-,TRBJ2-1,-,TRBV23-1,TGCGCCAGCAGTCAATCTGGGGTGTCGAGGGTGAAGTTCTTC,CASSQSGVSRVKFF
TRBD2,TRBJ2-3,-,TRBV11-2,TGTGCCAGCAGCTTAAGCGGTCTAGCGGGGGTCACAGATACGCAGTATTTT,CASSLSGLAGVTDTQYF
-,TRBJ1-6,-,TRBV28,TGTGCCAGCAGTTTATGGCCAGGAAGGGGTATGACACCCCTCCACTTT,CASSLWPGRGMTPLHF
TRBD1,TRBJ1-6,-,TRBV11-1,TGTGCCAGCAGCCGGACAGGGAACAATTCACCCCTCCACTTT,CASSRTGNNSPLHF
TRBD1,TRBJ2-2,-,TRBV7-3,TGTGCCAGCAGCTCTCGATGGGACAGGGAGTCCACCGGGGAGCTGTTTTTT,CASSSRWDRESTGELFF
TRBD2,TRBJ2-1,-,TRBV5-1,TGCGCCAGCAGCTTGAGGCTAGCGGGAGGGCCGATGCTGAATAATGAGCAGTTCTTC,CASSLRLAGGPMLNNEQFF
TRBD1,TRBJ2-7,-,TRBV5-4,TGTGCCAGCAGCTTGGGCCAGGGGGCGGGGTACGAGCAGTACTTC,CASSLGQGAGYEQYF
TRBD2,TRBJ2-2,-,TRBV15,TGTGCCACCAGCCGGATGTCGAGCGGGGGGGCGGGTACCGGGGAGCTGTTTTTT,CATSRMSSGGAGTGELFF
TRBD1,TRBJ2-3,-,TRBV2,TGTGCCAGTACTAACAGGGGAGATACGCAGTATTTT,CASTNRGDTQYF
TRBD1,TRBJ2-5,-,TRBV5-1,TGCGCCAGCAGCCGCATGACAGGGGATCAAGAGACCCAGTACTTC,CASSRMTGDQETQYF
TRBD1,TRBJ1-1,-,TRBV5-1,TGCGCCAGCAGCCGCGACAGGGTGGAGGCTGAAGCTTTCTTT,CASSRDRVEAEAFF
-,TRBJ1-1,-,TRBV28,TGTGCCAGCAGTTCCAACCACAGGGAAAAGGCTTTCTTT,CASSSNHREKAFF
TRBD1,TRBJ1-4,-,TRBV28,TGTGCCAGCAGTCCCAGGACAGGGGGGTGGGAAAAACTGTTTTTT,CASSPRTGGWEKLFF
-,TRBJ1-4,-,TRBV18,TGTGCCAGCTCACCACCCGTAGGTAGGGGTGAAAAACTGTTTTTT,CASSPPVGRGEKLFF
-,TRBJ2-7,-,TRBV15,TGTGCCACCAGCAACAGGGTCGGCGAGCAGTACTTC,CATSNRVGEQYF
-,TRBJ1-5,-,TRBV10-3,TGTGCCATCAGTGACCCGGGAAGAGGTGGGCCCCAGCATTTT,CAISDPGRGGPQHF
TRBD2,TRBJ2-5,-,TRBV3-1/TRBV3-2,TGTGCCAGCAGGCTTACGACTAGCGGGAGAGAGACCCAGTACTTC,CASRLTTSGRETQYF
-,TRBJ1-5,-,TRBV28,TGTGCCAGCAGTATTCTCTCCGGGAGCTTCGGAGCTAATCAGCCCCAGCATTTT,CASSILSGSFGANQPQHF
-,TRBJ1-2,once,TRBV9,TGTGCCAGCAGCGCCCCGACTGTTGGCTACACCTTC,CASSAPTVGYTF
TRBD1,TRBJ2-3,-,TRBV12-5,TGTGCTAGTGGTTTGGCTAGACAGGGGAGAATCACAGATACGCAGTATTTT,CASGLARQGRITDTQYF
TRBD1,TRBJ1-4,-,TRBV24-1,TGTGCCACCAGTACCCCGGCCGGGACAGGGGGCGGAAAACTGTTTTTT,CATSTPAGTGGGKLFF
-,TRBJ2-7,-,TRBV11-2,TGTGCCAGCAGCTTAGTTTCGGGGGTCCACGAGCAGTACTTC,CASSLVSGVHEQYF